This T cell receptor beta chain originates from a study of vaccination and CD4 T cells after COVID-19. Background on the study: Overlapping SARS-CoV-2, HCoV-NL63, HCoV-OC43 and HCoV-229E spike peptides stimulated the cells.

At the Johns Hopkins FTIC core, DNA taken from cultured CD4+ T cells was sequenced by way of the Oncomine TCR Beta short-read assay. Investigators obtained genomic DNA by extraction from cultured CD4+ T cells. TCRdb re-called the PCR reads through MiXCR, storing one row per CDR3 protein. The sample lists nearly 8,000 distinct CDR3 sequences, over 35% occurring once. This CDR3 has 11 amino acids. V was pared by 3 bases and J by 10 bases, with 9 bases between. Per germline, CDR1 SEHNR and CDR2 FQNEAQ (reference sequence). Treatment given: approximately 10-day PBMC culture with coronavirus spike peptide pools or control peptides (ViraFEST assay). Collection of the unexposed donor's CD4+ T cells took place before the COVID-19 pandemic (2011-2018). First, ViraFEST expanded antigen-specific T cells with peptide pools, and next it sequenced the TCRs. Culture of some 1.9 million PBMCs per well took place with around 10 IU/ml IL-2 and roughly 9.5 ug/ml peptide pools.

As regards this clonotype: The antigen is not known.

Sequencing was performed on CD4+ T cells from blood, cultured in vitro. The rearrangement links TRBV7-9 to TRBJ1-2; D unresolved. The sequence came from a human donor in good health. The CDR3 DNA reads TGTGCCAGCAGCTTTGAAGGAGCCTACACCTTC. Its translation is CASSFEGAYTF.